A selection of T cell receptor beta chains follows, all from one sample in a study of cytomegalovirus exposure and HLA in healthy donors. This table comes from immunoSEQ multiplex PCR, and its TCRdb copy is limited to in-frame clones, with some not included. The table has about 140,000 clones, 75% to 80% seen once. Material: PBMCs. These receptors all stem from a female donor in good health and CMV-seronegative. Each CDR3 is given with its conserved first and last residue. D genes are given only for firm matches. Not all rows give a size; the values are once, few, many and, for expanded clones, a class.

V gene,clone size,J gene,D gene,CDR3 protein,CDR3 DNA
TRBV10-3,-,TRBJ1-6,TRBD1,CAISNTGQTSPLHF,TGTGCCATCAGCAATACGGGACAGACTTCACCCCTCCACTTT
TRBV11-2,-,TRBJ2-3,TRBD1,CASSHTGDGTDTQYF,TGTGCCAGCAGCCACACAGGGGATGGCACAGATACGCAGTATTTT
TRBV30,-,TRBJ2-7,-,CAWIYPAGSYEQYF,TGTGCCTGGATATACCCGGCGGGATCCTACGAGCAGTACTTC
TRBV4-1,-,TRBJ2-7,-,CASSPDTYEQYF,TGCGCCAGCAGCCCTGACACCTACGAGCAGTACTTC
TRBV5-6,few,TRBJ2-3,-,CASSLLAQLGTDTQYF,TGTGCCAGCAGCTTGTTAGCGCAACTCGGGACAGATACGCAGTATTTT
TRBV30,-,TRBJ1-2,-,CAWSLGRANYGYTF,TGTGCCTGGAGTTTGGGCAGGGCTAACTATGGCTACACCTTC
TRBV19,-,TRBJ1-2,TRBD1,CASSIGSGGNYGYTF,TGTGCCAGTAGTATTGGGTCAGGGGGTAACTATGGCTACACCTTC
TRBV7-2,-,TRBJ2-2,-,CASSLRGMGTGELFF,TGTGCCAGCAGCTTACGGGGGATGGGCACCGGGGAGCTGTTTTTT
TRBV7-9,-,TRBJ2-7,-,CASSSAGYEQYF,TGTGCCAGCAGCTCCGCCGGCTACGAGCAGTACTTC
TRBV7-2,-,TRBJ1-1,-,CASSADRGLKAFF,TGTGCCAGCAGCGCGGACAGAGGCTTGAAGGCTTTCTTT
TRBV30,-,TRBJ1-2,-,CAWKKDPGGYTF,TGTGCCTGGAAAAAGGACCCGGGGGGCTACACCTTC
TRBV19,-,TRBJ2-5,-,CASSIQGRETQYF,TGTGCCAGTAGTATACAGGGTAGAGAGACCCAGTACTTC
TRBV30,few,TRBJ2-3,TRBD2,CAWGTGTSDTQYF,TGTGCCTGGGGCACAGGGACTAGCGATACGCAGTATTTT
TRBV4-1,-,TRBJ1-5,-,CASSHITGYYSNQPQHF,TGCGCCAGCAGCCACATCACAGGATATTATAGCAATCAGCCCCAGCATTTT
TRBV7-7,-,TRBJ2-7,TRBD1,CASSRRQGSYEQYF,TGTGCTAGCAGCCGGAGACAGGGTTCCTACGAGCAGTACTTC
TRBV6-6,few,TRBJ2-1,TRBD2,CASSPNLAGSTGEQFF,TGTGCCAGCAGTCCGAACCTAGCGGGGAGCACTGGTGAGCAGTTCTTC
TRBV7-8,-,TRBJ2-3,TRBD2,CASSEELAGGADTQYF,TGTGCCAGCAGCGAAGAACTAGCGGGGGGAGCAGATACGCAGTATTTT
TRBV30,once,TRBJ2-3,-,CAWNVGPDTQYF,TGTGCCTGGAATGTTGGGCCGGATACGCAGTATTTT
TRBV5-4,-,TRBJ2-1,-,CASSPTRLGNNEQFF,TGTGCCAGCAGCCCGACACGTTTGGGTAACAATGAGCAGTTCTTC
TRBV4-1,-,TRBJ2-2,TRBD1,CASSQPQGRVDTGELFF,TGCGCCAGCAGCCAACCACAGGGGCGAGTGGACACCGGGGAGCTGTTTTTT
TRBV5-5,-,TRBJ1-3,TRBD1,CASSLAYGTVGNTIYF,TGTGCCAGCAGCTTGGCCTACGGGACAGTCGGAAACACCATATATTTT